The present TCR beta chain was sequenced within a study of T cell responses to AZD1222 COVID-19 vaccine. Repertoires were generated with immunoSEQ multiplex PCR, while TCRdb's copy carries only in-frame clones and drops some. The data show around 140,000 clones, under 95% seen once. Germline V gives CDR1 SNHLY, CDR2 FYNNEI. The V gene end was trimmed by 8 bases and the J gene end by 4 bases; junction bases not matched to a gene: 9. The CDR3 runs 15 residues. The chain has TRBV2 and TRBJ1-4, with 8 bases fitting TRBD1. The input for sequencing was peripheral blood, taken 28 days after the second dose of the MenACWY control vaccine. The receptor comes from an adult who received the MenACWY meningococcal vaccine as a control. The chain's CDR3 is CASAPQGAFNEKLFF. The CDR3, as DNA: TGTGCCAGCGCCCCCCAGGGGGCCTTTAATGAAAAACTGTTTTTT.